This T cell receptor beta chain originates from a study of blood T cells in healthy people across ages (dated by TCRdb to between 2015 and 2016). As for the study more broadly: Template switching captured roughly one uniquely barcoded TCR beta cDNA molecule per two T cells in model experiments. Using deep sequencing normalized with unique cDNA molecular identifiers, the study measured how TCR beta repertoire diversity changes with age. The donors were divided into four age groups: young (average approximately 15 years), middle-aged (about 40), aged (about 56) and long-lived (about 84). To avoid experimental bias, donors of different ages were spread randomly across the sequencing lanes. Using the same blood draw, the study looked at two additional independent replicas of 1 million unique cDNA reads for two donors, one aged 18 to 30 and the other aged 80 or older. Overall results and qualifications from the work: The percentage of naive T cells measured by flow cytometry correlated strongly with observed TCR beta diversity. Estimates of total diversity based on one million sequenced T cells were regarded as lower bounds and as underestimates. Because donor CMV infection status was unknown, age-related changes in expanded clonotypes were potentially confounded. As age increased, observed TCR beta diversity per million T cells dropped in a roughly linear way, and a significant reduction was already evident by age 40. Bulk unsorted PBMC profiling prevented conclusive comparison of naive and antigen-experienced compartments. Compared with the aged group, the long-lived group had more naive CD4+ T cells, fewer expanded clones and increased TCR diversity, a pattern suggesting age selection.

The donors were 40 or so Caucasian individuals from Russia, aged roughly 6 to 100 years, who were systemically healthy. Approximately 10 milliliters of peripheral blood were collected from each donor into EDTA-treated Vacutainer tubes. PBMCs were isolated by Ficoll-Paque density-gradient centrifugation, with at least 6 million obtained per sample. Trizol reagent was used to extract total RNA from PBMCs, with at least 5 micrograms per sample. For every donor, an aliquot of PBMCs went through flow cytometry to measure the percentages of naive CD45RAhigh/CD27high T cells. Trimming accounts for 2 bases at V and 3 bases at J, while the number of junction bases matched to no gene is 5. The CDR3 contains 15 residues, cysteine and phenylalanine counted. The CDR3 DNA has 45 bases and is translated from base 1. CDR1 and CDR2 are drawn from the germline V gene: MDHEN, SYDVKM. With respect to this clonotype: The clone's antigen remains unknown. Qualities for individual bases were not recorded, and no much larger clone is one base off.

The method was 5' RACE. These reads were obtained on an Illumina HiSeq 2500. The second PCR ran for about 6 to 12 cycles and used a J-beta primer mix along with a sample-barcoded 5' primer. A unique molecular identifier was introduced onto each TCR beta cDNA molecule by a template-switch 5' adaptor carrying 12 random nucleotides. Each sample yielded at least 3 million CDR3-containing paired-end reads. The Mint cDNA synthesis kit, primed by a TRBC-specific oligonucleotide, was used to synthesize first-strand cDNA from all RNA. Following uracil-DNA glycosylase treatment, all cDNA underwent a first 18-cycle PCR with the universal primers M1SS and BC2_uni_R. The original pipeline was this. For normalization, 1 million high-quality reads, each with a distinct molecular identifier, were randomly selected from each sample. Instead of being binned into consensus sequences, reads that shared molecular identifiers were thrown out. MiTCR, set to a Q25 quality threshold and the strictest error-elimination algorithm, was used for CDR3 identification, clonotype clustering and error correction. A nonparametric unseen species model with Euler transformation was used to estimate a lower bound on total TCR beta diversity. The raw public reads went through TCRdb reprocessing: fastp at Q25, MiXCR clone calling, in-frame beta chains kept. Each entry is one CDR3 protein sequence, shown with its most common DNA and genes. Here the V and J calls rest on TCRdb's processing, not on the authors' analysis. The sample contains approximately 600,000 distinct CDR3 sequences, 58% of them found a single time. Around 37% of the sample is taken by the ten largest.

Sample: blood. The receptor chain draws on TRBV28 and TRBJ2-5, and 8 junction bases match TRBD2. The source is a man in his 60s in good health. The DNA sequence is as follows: TGTGCCAGCAGTTTAGCGGGAGCGGGGGAAGAGACCCAGTACTTC. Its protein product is CASSLAGAGEETQYF.